Following are 32 T cell receptor beta chains from one sample sequenced in a study of blood T cell repertoires in COVID-19. This table comes from immunoSEQ multiplex PCR, and its TCRdb copy is limited to in-frame clones, with some not included. The table lists around 200,000 clones, 88% of them singletons, with about 2.6% in the top ten. The specimen sequenced was PBMCs or T cells enriched from blood (not recorded which). Receptors were obtained from a woman aged 25 to 39 who had recovered from COVID-19.

The V gene is TRBV7-2, the J gene TRBJ1-5; TRBD1 matches at 7 bases. Germline CDR1 SGHTA, CDR2 FQGNSA. The V gene end was trimmed by 4 bases and the J gene end by 0 bases; junction bases not matched to a gene: 12. The CDR3 contains 18 residues. The CDR3 sequence is CASSYRGRGEYSNQPQHF. CDR3 DNA: TGTGCCAGCAGCTACAGGGGAAGGGGGGAATATAGCAATCAGCCCCAGCATTTT.

The genes are TRBV6-1 and TRBJ1-3; 7 bases map to TRBD1. The CDR3 loop spans 14 amino acids. Germline V gene sequence: CDR1 MNHNS, CDR2 SASEGT. Germline trimming cut 6 bases from V and 2 bases from J; bases unmatched to any gene: 4. The CDR3 nucleotides read TGTGCCAGCAGCGGGACAGTCACTGGAAACACCATATATTTT. This gives the protein CASSGTVTGNTIYF.

V usage is TRBV7-6 and J usage is TRBJ1-1, with D uncertain. The V end was cut by 5 bases, the J end by 9 bases, with 16 bases between. CDR1 is SGHVS and CDR2 is FNYEAQ in the germline V gene. CDR3 length equals 13 residues. The CDR3 region is CASSKNTGGQAFF. CDR3 coding DNA: TGTGCCAGCAGCAAGAACACCGGCGGGCAAGCTTTCTTT.

The V call is TRBV19, the J call TRBJ2-7; possibly TRBD1 for D (5 bases). The germline V and J ends were trimmed by 1 base and 7 bases, with 14 bases remaining between them. The CDR3 has 14 amino acids. CDR1 is LNHDA, CDR2 SQIVND, per germline (reference sequence). The CDR3 region has the DNA TGTGCCAGTAGTATAGTTCGGCAGGGTGGAGAGCAGTACTTC. It specifies CASSIVRQGGEQYF.

The count of this clone is one. Other DNA sequences within the sample encode an identical CDR3. The chain joins TRBV3-1 (or the pseudogene TRBV3-2) to TRBJ1-5; D gene unclear. The CDR3 spans 13 residues. The V gene lost 4 bases and the J gene lost 2 bases, with 6 bases spanning the gap. Per the germline V gene, CDR1 is LGHDT and CDR2 is YNNKEL (reference sequence). CDR3: CASSPGGNQPQHF. The DNA for the CDR3 is TGTGCCAGCAGCCCCGGGGGCAATCAGCCCCAGCATTTT.

This clone was seen once. This chain joins TRBV25-1 and TRBJ2-1, with 8 nucleotides matching TRBD1. This CDR3 spans 15 amino acids. Unmatched junction bases numbered 6, after V lost 2 bases and J lost 6 bases. The germline gives CDR1 MGHDK, CDR2 SYGVNS. The CDR3 protein is CASSEGRQGANEQFF. The CDR3 DNA reads TGTGCCAGCAGTGAAGGCCGGCAGGGGGCCAATGAGCAGTTCTTC.

The chain is built from TRBV27 and TRBJ2-5; the D gene is possibly TRBD2 (7 bases). Per germline, CDR1 MNHEY and CDR2 SMNVEV (reference sequence). CDR3 length equals 14 residues. Trimming took off 5 bases at V and 4 bases at J, with 14 bases between the two ends. This chain's CDR3 is CASSATGRGETQYF. In DNA, the CDR3 is TGTGCCAGCAGTGCTACAGGGAGGGGAGAGACCCAGTACTTC.

This chain joins TRBV9 and TRBJ1-3; D is perhaps TRBD1 (5 bases). V lost 4 bases and J 0 bases, leaving 11 bases between the germline ends. Germline CDR1 SGDLS, CDR2 YYNGEE. This CDR3 is 15 amino acids long. The CDR3 DNA sequence: TGTGCCAGCAGCCACCTCACAGGCTCTGGAAACACCATATATTTT. This translates into CASSHLTGSGNTIYF.

This chain uses TRBV19 with TRBJ1-4; TRBD1 aligns across 7 bases. V lost 7 bases and J lost 7; bases outside the gene matches: 6. CDR3 length: 13 residues. From germline, CDR1 is LNHDA and CDR2 SQIVND (reference sequence). Here the CDR3 reads CASNPGGIEKLFF. CDR3 nucleotides: TGTGCCAGTAACCCAGGGGGGATTGAAAAACTGTTTTTT.

V usage is TRBV4-2 and J usage is TRBJ2-1, with 8 bases identical to TRBD2. This CDR3 contains 15 residues. CDR1 is LGHNA and CDR2 is YNFKEQ in the germline V gene. V was clipped by 4 bases and J by 6 bases; unmatched bases: 8. The CDR3 protein is CASSLAGGHSNEQFF. CDR3 coding DNA: TGTGCCAGCAGCCTGGCGGGGGGACATTCCAATGAGCAGTTCTTC.

The chain uses TRBV6-1 and TRBJ1-1, with no clear D. This CDR3 spans 16 amino acids. Germline V gene lookup returns CDR1 MNHNS and CDR2 SASEGT. V lost 3 bases and J lost 2, with 16 bases in between. The DNA for the CDR3 is TGTGCCAGCAGTGATAGCCGGGTGGCAGTCAACACTGAAGCTTTCTTT. Residues: CASSDSRVAVNTEAFF.

The rearrangement uses TRBV5-8 and TRBJ2-3, with unresolved D. CDR1 is SGHTS, CDR2 YDEGEE, per germline. The CDR3 runs to 15 residues. Trimming shortened V by 3 bases and J by 1 base, and 12 bases separated the two germline ends. The chain's CDR3 is CASSSEFYGTDTQYF. The CDR3 DNA sequence: TGTGCCAGCAGCTCTGAATTCTATGGCACAGATACGCAGTATTTT.

The V call is TRBV5-4, the J call TRBJ2-2, with 7 bases matching TRBD1. V trimming: 3 bases; J trimming: 17 bases; junction bases outside the gene matches: 22. The CDR3 contains 16 residues. The V gene's germline CDR1 is SGHNT and CDR2 YYREEE (reference sequence). The CDR3 DNA is TGTGCCAGCAGCTCTCGGGGACAGCCACCCCAGGGAGCTGGTTTTTTT. Amino acids: CASSSRGQPPQGAGFF.

The chain carries TRBV24-1 and TRBJ1-4; the D is unclear. Germline V lookup: CDR1 KGHDR, CDR2 SFDVKD. The CDR3 contains 19 residues. V lost 0 bases and J lost 0, with 16 bases in between. Written as DNA, the CDR3 is TGTGCCACCAGTGATTTGGGGGTGGGGAGAGTTGCAACTAATGAAAAACTGTTTTTT. It encodes CATSDLGVGRVATNEKLFF.

The chain employs TRBV24-1 and TRBJ2-1; D possibly corresponds to TRBD2 (7 bases). Trimming took 7 bases from V and 8 from J, leaving 14 bases between them. The CDR3 is 13 residues long. CDR1 KGHDR and CDR2 SFDVKD come from the germline V gene. CDR3: CATSGGAGDEQFF. The CDR3 bases are TGTGCCACCAGCGGGGGCGCGGGGGATGAGCAGTTCTTC.

CDR3 amino acids: CVRSPRTGGASDTQYF. The CDR3 coding sequence is TGTGTCAGAAGCCCAAGGACAGGGGGCGCGTCGGATACGCAGTATTTT. The chain couples TRBV7-5 to TRBJ2-3; the D call of TRBD1 is as the table states it, not checked on the DNA. TRBV7-5 is assigned pseudogene status. The CDR3 loop spans 16 amino acids.

The table lists this clone with a count of one. This rearrangement joins TRBV28 to TRBJ1-1, with D perhaps TRBD1 (5 bases). Germline CDR1 reads MDHEN; CDR2 reads SYDVKM. This CDR3 contains 14 residues. Trimming pared 3 bases from V and 6 bases from J, leaving 14 bases between. CDR3 sequence (DNA): TGTGCCAGCAGTTTGAGGCACCCGGGGGCTGAAGCTTTCTTT. Amino acid sequence: CASSLRHPGAEAFF.

The chain uses TRBV18 and TRBJ2-3, with D uncertain. V was clipped by 0 bases and J by 7 bases, with 8 bases between them. The germline V gene encodes CDR1 KGHSH and CDR2 LQKENI. This CDR3 comprises 13 residues. DNA for the CDR3: TGTGCCAGCTCACCACCTTTGGCCTATACGCAGTATTTT. Its protein is CASSPPLAYTQYF.

This clone was detected a few times. This rearrangement joins TRBV7-8 to TRBJ1-3; the D is unclear. The length of the CDR3 is 15 residues. The V end lost 4 bases, the J end lost 4 bases, and 14 bases lay between the germline ends. Per germline, CDR1 SGHVS and CDR2 FQNEAQ. This CDR3 reads CASSSYNSGGNTIYF. CDR3 in DNA: TGTGCCAGCAGCTCATATAACTCGGGGGGAAACACCATATATTTT. Together with reference TRBV7-8 and TRBJ1-3, the CDR3 gives the full variable domain: GAGVSQSPRYKVAKRGQDVALRCDPISGHVSLFWYQQALGQGPEFLTYFQNEAQLDKSGLPSDRFFAERPEGSVSTLKIQRTQQEDSAVYLCASSSYNSGGNTIYFGEGSWLTVV.

The chain is built from TRBV5-5 and TRBJ2-5; perhaps TRBD1 as D (6 bases). This CDR3 comprises 16 residues. Trimming took 4 bases from V and 0 from J, leaving 16 bases between them. Germline V CDR1 and CDR2: SGHKS, YYEKEE (reference sequence). CDR3 loop: CASSPPRDIYQETQYF. The CDR3 DNA is TGTGCCAGCAGCCCTCCCCGGGACATATACCAAGAGACCCAGTACTTC.

The genes are TRBV28 and TRBJ1-2, with 8 bases matching TRBD1. CDR1 MDHEN and CDR2 SYDVKM come from the germline V gene. The CDR3 has 14 residues. Unmatched junction bases numbered 7, after V lost 5 bases and J lost 5 bases. Here the CDR3 reads CASSRPRQGYGYTF. CDR3 in DNA: TGTGCCAGCAGTCGACCGAGACAGGGGTATGGCTACACCTTC.

This clone has just one count. The rearrangement links TRBV2 to TRBJ1-1, with D possibly being TRBD1 (6 bases). Germline V gives CDR1 SNHLY, CDR2 FYNNEI. CDR3 length equals 15 residues. Between the trimmed V and J ends, which lost 7 bases and 2 bases, there was a span of 17 bases. CDR3 sequence: CASIWDTTVNTEAFF. The CDR3 DNA reads as TGTGCCAGCATTTGGGACACCACCGTCAACACTGAAGCTTTCTTT.

This chain joins TRBV6-6 and TRBJ1-5, with a possible D match to TRBD1 (5 bases). Trimming removed 7 bases at V and 1 base at J, with 11 bases between. This CDR3 comprises 14 residues. CDR1 is MNHNY and CDR2 is SVGAGI in the germline V gene (reference sequence). Here the CDR3 reads CASNAGGSNQPQHF. The CDR3 nucleotides read TGTGCCAGCAATGCGGGGGGAAGCAATCAGCCCCAGCATTTT.

This sequence joins TRBV5-4 and TRBJ2-3; D is perhaps TRBD2 (5 bases). The V end lost 2 bases, the J end lost 6 bases, and 10 bases lay between the germline ends. Germline values: CDR1 SGHNT, CDR2 YYREEE (reference sequence). CDR3 size: 13 residues. In DNA form, the CDR3 reads TGTGCCAGCAGCTTTAGAGGGATGGATACGCAGTATTTT. It translates to CASSFRGMDTQYF.

The chain has TRBV9 and TRBJ2-7; the match to TRBD1 covers 9 bases. CDR3 size: 14 residues. Germline CDR1 SGDLS, CDR2 YYNGEE. Trimming took 1 base from V and 7 from J; bases not matched to a gene: 6. The CDR3 coding sequence is TGTGCCAGCAGCGTATCCGGGACAGGGCGAGAGCAGTACTTC. It translates to CASSVSGTGREQYF.

CDR3 loop: CASSHSWDSVNEQFF. The CDR3 DNA reads as TGTGCCAGCAGCCACTCCTGGGACTCGGTCAATGAGCAGTTCTTC. This chain uses TRBV4-2 with TRBJ2-1; D perhaps matches TRBD2 (6 bases). Trimming removed 3 bases from V and 6 bases from J, with 15 bases in between. The germline gives CDR1 LGHNA, CDR2 YNFKEQ. The CDR3 sequence is 15 residues long.

The V call is TRBV19, the J call TRBJ1-2; D may be TRBD1 (5 bases). The CDR3 has 14 amino acids. V was pared by 4 bases and J by 5 bases, with 14 bases between. Germline loops: CDR1 LNHDA, CDR2 SQIVND (reference sequence). CDR3 coding DNA: TGTGCCAGTAGTAAGTGGACACAATCTTATGGCTACACCTTC. This sequence encodes CASSKWTQSYGYTF.

The chain combines TRBV7-6 with TRBJ1-1, with 8 positions matching TRBD1. Germline CDR1 and CDR2: SGHVS and FNYEAQ. The CDR3 loop spans 20 amino acids. V lost 2 bases and J lost 0; bases outside the gene matches: 17. CDR3: CASSLQSSRTGKNMNTEAFF. The CDR3, as DNA: TGTGCCAGCAGCTTACAGAGTTCGCGGACAGGGAAGAACATGAACACTGAAGCTTTCTTT.

This chain links TRBV7-3 with TRBJ2-5, with 10 bases identical to TRBD2. V lost 5 bases, J lost 5 bases, and 5 bases stayed unmatched. This CDR3 is 14 amino acids long. Germline V gene sequence: CDR1 SGHTA, CDR2 FQGTGA. The CDR3 region is CASSNSGGSETQYF. The CDR3 bases are TGTGCCAGCAGCAATAGCGGGGGGTCTGAGACCCAGTACTTC.

The rearrangement joins TRBV12-3 or TRBV12-4 to TRBJ2-5; 10 bases match TRBD1. V shed 4 bases and J 7 bases; nucleotides not matched to a gene: 3. This CDR3 has 13 amino acids. Here the CDR3 reads CASSSTGGGTQYF. Here the CDR3 DNA reads TGTGCCAGCAGTTCGACAGGGGGCGGGACCCAGTACTTC.

This rearrangement joins TRBV4-1 to TRBJ1-6; D unclear. Per germline, CDR1 MGHRA and CDR2 YSYEKL. V was trimmed by 2 bases and J by 9 bases, leaving 5 bases between them. The CDR3 totals 12 residues. The CDR3 DNA is TGCGCCAGCAGCCAACCCCTTTCACCCCTCCACTTT. Its translation: CASSQPLSPLHF.

The chain has TRBV6-2 or TRBV6-3 and TRBJ1-5; possible D gene TRBD1, 6 bases. This CDR3 is built from 15 residues. CDR1 is MNHEY, CDR2 SVGEGT, per germline. Trimming removed 4 bases from V and 6 bases from J, with 16 bases in between. Here the CDR3 DNA reads TGTGCCAGCAGTTCCCTCACAGGGACCAGTCAGCCCCAGCATTTT. Amino acid sequence: CASSSLTGTSQPQHF.